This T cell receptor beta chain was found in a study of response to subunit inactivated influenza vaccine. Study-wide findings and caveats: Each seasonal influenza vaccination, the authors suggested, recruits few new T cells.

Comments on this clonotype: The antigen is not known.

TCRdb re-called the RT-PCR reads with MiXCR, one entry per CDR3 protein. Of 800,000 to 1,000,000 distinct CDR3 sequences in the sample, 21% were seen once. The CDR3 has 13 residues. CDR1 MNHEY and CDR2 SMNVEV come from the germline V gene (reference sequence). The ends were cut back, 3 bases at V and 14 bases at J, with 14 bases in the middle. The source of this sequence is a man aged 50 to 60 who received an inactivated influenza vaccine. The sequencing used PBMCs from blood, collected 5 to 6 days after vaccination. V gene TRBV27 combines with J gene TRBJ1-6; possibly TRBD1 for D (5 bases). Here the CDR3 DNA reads TGTGCCAGCAGTTTGTCGGGTCCAGGGACCCTCCACTTT. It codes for CASSLSGPGTLHF.